These T cell receptor beta chains were read from a single sample in a study of type 1 and type 2 diabetes patients. TCRdb re-called the multiplex PCR reads through MiXCR, storing one row per CDR3 protein. The sample lists fewer than 350,000 distinct CDR3 sequences; roughly 50% were seen once. Sequences were obtained from peripheral blood mononuclear cells (PBMCs). Receptors were obtained from a man aged 18 to 30 with type 2 diabetes. Both conserved end residues are part of each CDR3. D genes are given only for firm matches. A clone size is listed for some rows: how often the clone was seen (once, few, many), or a class if it is expanded.

clone size: -; D gene: -; J gene: TRBJ2-5; V gene: TRBV28; CDR3 DNA: TGTGCCAGCAGTCCTCCCGGGGGAAGGTGGCAAGAGACCCAGTACTTC; CDR3 protein: CASSPPGGRWQETQYF
clone size: -; D gene: -; J gene: TRBJ2-7; V gene: TRBV2; CDR3 DNA: TGTGCCAGCAGTGGGGTAGCGGCCTACGAGCAGTACTTC; CDR3 protein: CASSGVAAYEQYF
clone size: many; D gene: TRBD2; J gene: TRBJ2-5; V gene: TRBV2; CDR3 DNA: TGTGCCAGCAGGGGGTGGACTAGCGGGAATCAAGAGACCCAGTACTTC; CDR3 protein: CASRGWTSGNQETQYF
clone size: -; D gene: -; J gene: TRBJ2-7; V gene: TRBV4-3; CDR3 DNA: TGCGCCAGCAGCCAAGAGAGAGGAGGAACTATCTACGAGCAGTACTTC; CDR3 protein: CASSQERGGTIYEQYF
clone size: few; D gene: -; J gene: TRBJ2-7; V gene: TRBV9; CDR3 DNA: TGTGCCAGCAGCCCCGTCGACTCCTACGAGCAGTACTTC; CDR3 protein: CASSPVDSYEQYF
clone size: -; D gene: -; J gene: TRBJ2-5; V gene: TRBV2; CDR3 DNA: TGTGCTAGCAGTTATGACAGCCAAGAGACCCAGTACTTC; CDR3 protein: CASSYDSQETQYF
clone size: -; D gene: -; J gene: TRBJ2-7; V gene: TRBV12-5; CDR3 DNA: TGTGCTAGTGGTTTGGTAGACGGGGGCGGATCCGCTCGGGAGCAGTACTTC; CDR3 protein: CASGLVDGGGSAREQYF
clone size: -; D gene: TRBD1; J gene: TRBJ2-7; V gene: TRBV5-1; CDR3 DNA: TGCGCCAGCAGCTCAGGACAGGGGAGGGTCGAGCAGTACTTC; CDR3 protein: CASSSGQGRVEQYF
clone size: -; D gene: -; J gene: TRBJ2-5; V gene: TRBV7-2; CDR3 DNA: TGTGCCAGCAGCCCCCCAGGCATCCAAGAGACCCAGTACTTC; CDR3 protein: CASSPPGIQETQYF
clone size: -; D gene: TRBD2; J gene: TRBJ2-5; V gene: TRBV6-5; CDR3 DNA: TGTGCCAGTCGGACTAGCTTTGGGCAAGAGACCCAGTACTTC; CDR3 protein: CASRTSFGQETQYF
clone size: -; D gene: TRBD2; J gene: TRBJ2-5; V gene: TRBV6-5; CDR3 DNA: TGTGCCAGCAGCTTAGCCGGGACTACGGGGGAGACCCAGTACTTC; CDR3 protein: CASSLAGTTGETQYF
clone size: -; D gene: -; J gene: TRBJ2-3; V gene: TRBV7-3; CDR3 DNA: TGTGCCAGCAGCTTAATGGGCAGGGCCACAGATACGCAGTATTTT; CDR3 protein: CASSLMGRATDTQYF
clone size: -; D gene: -; J gene: TRBJ2-7; V gene: TRBV4-1; CDR3 DNA: TGCGCCAGCAGCCATCCCCAGTCTCTAGAGCAGTACTTC; CDR3 protein: CASSHPQSLEQYF
clone size: few; D gene: -; J gene: TRBJ1-1; V gene: TRBV19; CDR3 DNA: TGTGCCAGTAGTCTCCCTAACACTGAAGCTTTCTTT; CDR3 protein: CASSLPNTEAFF
clone size: -; D gene: -; J gene: TRBJ2-3; V gene: TRBV19; CDR3 DNA: TGTGCCAGTAGTATAGCTGCGGGCCAGAGGTCAAATACGCAGTATTTT; CDR3 protein: CASSIAAGQRSNTQYF
clone size: -; D gene: -; J gene: TRBJ1-2; V gene: TRBV15; CDR3 DNA: TGTGCCACCAGCGTGGCATGGTATTATGGCTACACCTTC; CDR3 protein: CATSVAWYYGYTF
clone size: few; D gene: TRBD1; J gene: TRBJ2-6; V gene: TRBV7-8; CDR3 DNA: TGTGCCAGCAGCTTAGGGTCAGGGGGAAATTCTGGGGCCAACGTCCTGACTTTC; CDR3 protein: CASSLGSGGNSGANVLTF
clone size: -; D gene: -; J gene: TRBJ2-3; V gene: TRBV4-2; CDR3 DNA: TGTGCCAGCAGCCAAGGTAGCTACACAGATACGCAGTATTTT; CDR3 protein: CASSQGSYTDTQYF
clone size: few; D gene: TRBD2; J gene: TRBJ2-5; V gene: TRBV7-3; CDR3 DNA: TGTGCCAGCAGCTTAGATAATAGCGGGGGGCGAGAGACCCAGTACTTC; CDR3 protein: CASSLDNSGGRETQYF
clone size: -; D gene: -; J gene: TRBJ2-5; V gene: TRBV15; CDR3 DNA: TGTGCCACCAGCAGTAGGGGCTCCCGGGAGACCCAGTACTTC; CDR3 protein: CATSSRGSRETQYF
clone size: -; D gene: -; J gene: TRBJ2-3; V gene: TRBV7-9; CDR3 DNA: TGTGCCAGCAGCCAAGACAGCGACGGCGGAGATACGCAGTATTTT; CDR3 protein: CASSQDSDGGDTQYF
clone size: -; D gene: -; J gene: TRBJ2-1; V gene: TRBV10-1; CDR3 DNA: TGCGCCAGCAGTGAGCGGGACAATGAGCAGTTCTTC; CDR3 protein: CASSERDNEQFF
clone size: -; D gene: -; J gene: TRBJ2-3; V gene: TRBV11-2; CDR3 DNA: TGTGCCAGCAGCCGTGGACTGTCCCCCACGGATACGCAGTATTTT; CDR3 protein: CASSRGLSPTDTQYF
clone size: -; D gene: TRBD1; J gene: TRBJ1-2; V gene: TRBV7-2; CDR3 DNA: TGTGCCAGCAGCTTAGAGGGGACAGGGTTGAGCTATGGCTACACCTTC; CDR3 protein: CASSLEGTGLSYGYTF
clone size: few; D gene: -; J gene: TRBJ1-1; V gene: TRBV28; CDR3 DNA: TGTGCCAGCAGCGTTAGTACGGGGCGCACTGAAGCTTTCTTT; CDR3 protein: CASSVSTGRTEAFF
clone size: -; D gene: TRBD1; J gene: TRBJ1-2; V gene: TRBV25-1; CDR3 DNA: TGTGCCACCGAGAAGCCAGGACAGGAGAGTAACTATGGCTACACCTTC; CDR3 protein: CATEKPGQESNYGYTF
clone size: -; D gene: -; J gene: TRBJ1-1; V gene: TRBV5-1; CDR3 DNA: TGCGCCAGCAGCTTGAACCCGAACACTGAAGCTTTCTTT; CDR3 protein: CASSLNPNTEAFF
clone size: few; D gene: -; J gene: TRBJ2-3; V gene: TRBV2; CDR3 DNA: TGTGCCAGCAGTGATGTAGGGACGGGACACACAGATACGCAGTATTTT; CDR3 protein: CASSDVGTGHTDTQYF
clone size: -; D gene: TRBD2; J gene: TRBJ2-3; V gene: TRBV7-8; CDR3 DNA: TGTGCCAGCAGCTTACCCGGGGGGTACACAGATACGCAGTATTTT; CDR3 protein: CASSLPGGYTDTQYF
clone size: few; D gene: TRBD1; J gene: TRBJ2-2; V gene: TRBV20-1; CDR3 DNA: TGCAGTGCCCGAACTCAGGGGGCTAGCGGGGAGCTGTTTTTT; CDR3 protein: CSARTQGASGELFF
clone size: -; D gene: TRBD1; J gene: TRBJ2-3; V gene: TRBV5-1; CDR3 DNA: TGTGCCAGCAGCACCCGGGACAGGGGGGCCACAGATACGCAGTATTTT; CDR3 protein: CASSTRDRGATDTQYF
clone size: -; D gene: -; J gene: TRBJ2-7; V gene: TRBV5-1; CDR3 DNA: TGCGCCAGCAAAAGTAACTCCTACGAGCAGTACTTC; CDR3 protein: CASKSNSYEQYF
clone size: -; D gene: -; J gene: TRBJ2-3; V gene: TRBV6-1; CDR3 DNA: TGTGCCAGCAGTGAAGCGAGGCAAAACCGGGCAGATACGCAGTATTTT; CDR3 protein: CASSEARQNRADTQYF
clone size: few; D gene: -; J gene: TRBJ2-7; V gene: TRBV7-2; CDR3 DNA: TGTGCCAGCAGCCAAGATGTGGCGGGTGGCGAGCAGTACTTC; CDR3 protein: CASSQDVAGGEQYF
clone size: -; D gene: -; J gene: TRBJ2-1; V gene: TRBV5-1; CDR3 DNA: TGCGCCACCAAGGGGGGAGGGCCTGATGAGCAGTTCTTC; CDR3 protein: CATKGGGPDEQFF
clone size: -; D gene: -; J gene: TRBJ1-6; V gene: TRBV27; CDR3 DNA: TGTGCCAGCAGTTTGAAAGGGACTTTAGAATCACCCCTCCACTTT; CDR3 protein: CASSLKGTLESPLHF
clone size: -; D gene: -; J gene: TRBJ1-2; V gene: TRBV20-1; CDR3 DNA: TGCAGTGCAGCCTCCGGGACTATCCATGGCTACACCTTC; CDR3 protein: CSAASGTIHGYTF
clone size: -; D gene: TRBD2; J gene: TRBJ2-1; V gene: TRBV29-1; CDR3 DNA: TGCAGTGCTAGAAGTCAAACTAGCGGGAGGGCCACCGTGCAGTTCTTC; CDR3 protein: CSARSQTSGRATVQFF
clone size: -; D gene: TRBD1; J gene: TRBJ2-2; V gene: TRBV2; CDR3 DNA: TGTGCCAGCAGTACAGACAGGGGAAGGTACACCGGGGAGCTGTTTTTT; CDR3 protein: CASSTDRGRYTGELFF
clone size: few; D gene: -; J gene: TRBJ2-7; V gene: TRBV5-1; CDR3 DNA: TGTGCCAGCAGCGAACAGGACAGTTACGAGCAGTACTTC; CDR3 protein: CASSEQDSYEQYF
clone size: -; D gene: -; J gene: TRBJ1-4; V gene: TRBV4-1; CDR3 DNA: TGCGCCAGCAGCCAAGAAATTCGGACGACTAATGAAAAACTGTTTTTT; CDR3 protein: CASSQEIRTTNEKLFF
clone size: -; D gene: -; J gene: TRBJ1-4; V gene: TRBV2; CDR3 DNA: TGTGCCAGCAGTGAATACAGGGAAGGCGAAAAACTGTTTTTT; CDR3 protein: CASSEYREGEKLFF